A selection of T cell receptor beta chains follows, all from one sample in a study of blood T cell repertoires in COVID-19. Assay used: immunoSEQ multiplex PCR; TCRdb lists only in-frame clones, some missing. The data hold about 160,000 clones, with approximately 85% observed a single time. What was sequenced was peripheral blood. The receptors were sampled from an elderly man with COVID-19, enrolled during active disease. Each CDR3 is given with its conserved first and last residue. The D gene is left open where the match is weak. Rows give clone size only sometimes, using once, few, many, or a class for an expanded clone.

v_gene: TRBV2; j_gene: TRBJ2-5; d_gene: TRBD2; abundance: once; CDR3nt: TGTGCCAGCAATGCCGGGACTAGCCAAGAGACCCAGTACTTC; CDR3aa: CASNAGTSQETQYF
v_gene: TRBV6-2/TRBV6-3; j_gene: TRBJ1-2; d_gene: TRBD1; abundance: .; CDR3nt: TGTGCCAGCAGCTCCTACCCGAAAGGACAGGGTAAACGTGGCTACACCTTC; CDR3aa: CASSSYPKGQGKRGYTF
v_gene: TRBV5-1; j_gene: TRBJ1-6; d_gene: TRBD1; abundance: .; CDR3nt: TGCGCCAGCAGCCCGGGACAGGATCGTTCACCCCTCCACTTT; CDR3aa: CASSPGQDRSPLHF
v_gene: TRBV24-1; j_gene: TRBJ2-3; d_gene: .; abundance: .; CDR3nt: TGTGCCACCAGCCGAGTGCCCACAGATACGCAGTATTTT; CDR3aa: CATSRVPTDTQYF
v_gene: TRBV3-1/TRBV3-2; j_gene: TRBJ2-3; d_gene: .; abundance: .; CDR3nt: TGTGCCAGCAGGAGGGGGAGCACAGATACGCAGTATTTT; CDR3aa: CASRRGSTDTQYF
v_gene: TRBV2; j_gene: TRBJ1-2; d_gene: TRBD1; abundance: .; CDR3nt: TGTGCCAGCAGCGACGCCGGGACAGGGACCGGCTACACCTTC; CDR3aa: CASSDAGTGTGYTF
v_gene: TRBV3-1/TRBV3-2; j_gene: TRBJ1-1; d_gene: .; abundance: .; CDR3nt: TGTGCCAGCAGCCAAGGCAGGGAAGGGAACACTGAAGCTTTCTTT; CDR3aa: CASSQGREGNTEAFF
v_gene: TRBV10-3; j_gene: TRBJ1-1; d_gene: .; abundance: .; CDR3nt: TGTGCCAGCGCGGGTGCTATGAACACTGAAGCTTTCTTT; CDR3aa: CASAGAMNTEAFF
v_gene: TRBV12-3/TRBV12-4; j_gene: TRBJ1-5; d_gene: .; abundance: .; CDR3nt: TGTGCCAGCAAGCGAGATAGCAATCAGCCCCAGCATTTT; CDR3aa: CASKRDSNQPQHF
v_gene: TRBV19; j_gene: TRBJ2-4; d_gene: .; abundance: .; CDR3nt: TGTGCCAGTAGTGAAGGAAGAGGCGAAAACATTCAGTACTTC; CDR3aa: CASSEGRGENIQYF
v_gene: TRBV6-5; j_gene: TRBJ2-1; d_gene: .; abundance: once; CDR3nt: TGTGCCAGCAGTTACTCCACCGCTTATCGCGATGAGCAGTTCTTC; CDR3aa: CASSYSTAYRDEQFF
v_gene: TRBV20-1; j_gene: TRBJ1-3; d_gene: .; abundance: .; CDR3nt: TGCAGTGCTAGTCGGGGGGTAACTGGAAACACCATATATTTT; CDR3aa: CSASRGVTGNTIYF
v_gene: TRBV7-3; j_gene: TRBJ1-2; d_gene: .; abundance: .; CDR3nt: TGTGCCAGCCGACAAAGCAGGGACTATGGCTACACCTTC; CDR3aa: CASRQSRDYGYTF
v_gene: TRBV2; j_gene: TRBJ1-5; d_gene: .; abundance: .; CDR3nt: TGTGCCAGCAGCAAAGAGGGGGGGCGGCAGCCCCAGCATTTT; CDR3aa: CASSKEGGRQPQHF
v_gene: TRBV4-2; j_gene: TRBJ1-1; d_gene: TRBD1; abundance: once; CDR3nt: TGTGCCAGCAGCCAAGAGACAGGGACGAACACTGAAGCTTTCTTT; CDR3aa: CASSQETGTNTEAFF
v_gene: TRBV7-6; j_gene: TRBJ1-1; d_gene: .; abundance: .; CDR3nt: TGTGCCAGCAGCTTAGAGCGGTCGGTTCGGGCTGAAGCTTTCTTT; CDR3aa: CASSLERSVRAEAFF
v_gene: TRBV6-1; j_gene: TRBJ2-5; d_gene: TRBD2; abundance: .; CDR3nt: TGTGCCAGCAGTGAGCGGACTAGTCAGAAGACCCAGTACTTC; CDR3aa: CASSERTSQKTQYF
v_gene: TRBV5-1; j_gene: TRBJ1-1; d_gene: .; abundance: .; CDR3nt: TGCGCCAGCAGCTTGGAAGGGGAACGGAGCACTGAAGCTTTCTTT; CDR3aa: CASSLEGERSTEAFF
v_gene: TRBV5-4; j_gene: TRBJ1-2; d_gene: .; abundance: .; CDR3nt: TGTGCCAGCAGCTTGGACACAAACTATGGCTACACCTTC; CDR3aa: CASSLDTNYGYTF
v_gene: TRBV6-5; j_gene: TRBJ2-5; d_gene: .; abundance: .; CDR3nt: TGTGCCAGCAGGTCCCTCGGGGAGACCCAGTACTTC; CDR3aa: CASRSLGETQYF
v_gene: TRBV7-6; j_gene: TRBJ1-6; d_gene: TRBD1; abundance: .; CDR3nt: TGTGCCAGCAGCTCTAGTCCGGGGGACAGGGGGCGCGATTCACCCCTCCACTTT; CDR3aa: CASSSSPGDRGRDSPLHF
v_gene: TRBV11-2; j_gene: TRBJ2-5; d_gene: TRBD2; abundance: .; CDR3nt: TGTGCCAGCAGCTTAGGTCTAGCGGGGGGCGGGGAGACCCAGTACTTC; CDR3aa: CASSLGLAGGGETQYF
v_gene: TRBV7-8; j_gene: TRBJ2-1; d_gene: .; abundance: few; CDR3nt: TGTGCCAGCAGCTTAGGTCAGGGGGGCAGTGAGCAGTTCTTC; CDR3aa: CASSLGQGGSEQFF
v_gene: TRBV2; j_gene: TRBJ1-2; d_gene: TRBD1; abundance: few; CDR3nt: TGTGCCAGCAGGAGTAGGACAGGGGGCTATGGCTACACCTTC; CDR3aa: CASRSRTGGYGYTF
v_gene: TRBV5-4; j_gene: TRBJ2-3; d_gene: TRBD1; abundance: .; CDR3nt: TGTGCCAGCAGCTTGGATCCCGGGACAGGGGGCGCAGATACGCAGTATTTT; CDR3aa: CASSLDPGTGGADTQYF